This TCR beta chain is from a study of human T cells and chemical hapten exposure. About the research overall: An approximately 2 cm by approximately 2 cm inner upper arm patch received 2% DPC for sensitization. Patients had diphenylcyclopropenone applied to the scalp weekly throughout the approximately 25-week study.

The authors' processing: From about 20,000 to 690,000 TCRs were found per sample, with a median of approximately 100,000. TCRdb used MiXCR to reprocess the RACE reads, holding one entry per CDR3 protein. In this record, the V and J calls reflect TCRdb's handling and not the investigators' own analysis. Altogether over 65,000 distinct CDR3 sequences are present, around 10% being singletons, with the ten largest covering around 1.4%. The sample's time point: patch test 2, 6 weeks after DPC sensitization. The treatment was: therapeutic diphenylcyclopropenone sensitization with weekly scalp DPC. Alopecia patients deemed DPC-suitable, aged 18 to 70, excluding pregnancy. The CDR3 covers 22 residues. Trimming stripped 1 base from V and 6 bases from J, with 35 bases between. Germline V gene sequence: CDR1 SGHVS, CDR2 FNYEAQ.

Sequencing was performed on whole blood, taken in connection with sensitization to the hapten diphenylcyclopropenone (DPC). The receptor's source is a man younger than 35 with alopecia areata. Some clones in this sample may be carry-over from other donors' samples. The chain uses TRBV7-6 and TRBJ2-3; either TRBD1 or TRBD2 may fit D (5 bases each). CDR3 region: CASSLDPRSYYGAISNGDTQYF. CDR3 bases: TGTGCCAGCAGCTTAGACCCTCGCTCGTACTACGGGGCGATATCGAACGGGGATACGCAGTATTTT.